This TCR beta chain was captured in a study of T cell responses to AZD1222 COVID-19 vaccine. Trimming removed 1 base from V and 5 bases from J, with 11 bases in between. This CDR3 has 14 residues. From germline, CDR1 is MNHNS and CDR2 SASEGT. This clone was detected only once. The data were produced by immunoSEQ multiplex PCR, yet TCRdb's version contains in-frame clones alone and is incomplete. The data show around 140,000 clones, 91% seen once. This receptor was taken from an adult who received the MenACWY meningococcal vaccine as a control. The rearrangement uses TRBV6-1 and TRBJ2-5, with D possibly being TRBD2 (6 bases). Sequencing used peripheral blood, obtained 28 days after the second dose of the MenACWY control vaccine. The CDR3 is CASSEVGGYETQYF. The DNA for the CDR3 is TGTGCCAGCAGTGAAGTGGGGGGATACGAGACCCAGTACTTC.